A selection of T cell receptor beta chains follows, all from one sample in a study of PD-1 blockade in classical Hodgkin lymphoma. TCRdb's copy holds only in-frame clones and misses some; the assay was immunoSEQ multiplex PCR. The data contain tens of thousands of clones, about 75% of them singletons. The material sequenced was peripheral blood mononuclear cells (PBMCs), taken before the fourth cycle of nivolumab. All receptors derive from a human donor with classical Hodgkin lymphoma. CDR3s include the opening cysteine and the closing phenylalanine or tryptophan.

>TRBJ2-2|TRBV5-1|18
CASSLGRVFFRNTGELFF
>TRBJ2-3|TRBV18|15
CASSPERGVRDTQYF
>TRBJ2-2|TRBV19|14
CARNKTGRTGELFF
>TRBJ2-3|TRBV28|15
CASSPGAGEADTQYF
>TRBJ2-7|TRBV5-6|12
CASSWGTREQYF
>TRBJ1-5|TRBV19|14
CASSRQGSNQPQHF
>TRBJ1-5|TRBV7-2|14
CASSLATGNQPQHF
>TRBJ2-7|TRBV28|13
CASAQGRGHEQYF
>TRBJ2-1|TRBV28|13
CASRRQGRNEQFF
>TRBJ1-3|TRBV28|13
CASSLGVGNTIYF
>TRBJ2-3|TRBV27|16
CASSNLLRESTDTQYF
>TRBJ1-3|TRBV7-9|15
CASSFTSAGGNTIYF
>TRBJ2-3|TRBV7-9|15
CASSLPGGAADTQYF
>TRBJ1-1|TRBV7-8|14
CASSLETGSVEAFF
>TRBJ1-3|TRBV28|13
CASSTNSGNTIYF
>TRBJ2-2|TRBV28|15
CASRGLSGGTGELFF
>TRBJ1-1|TRBV2|12
CASSDRGVSAFF
>TRBJ2-7|TRBV28|18
CASSPGLAGELRSYEQYF
>TRBJ2-1|TRBV9|15
CASSAGLAGVAEQFF
>TRBJ2-7|TRBV7-9|14
CASMLGGSPYEQYF
>TRBJ1-2|TRBV5-1|13
CASSSQGVHGYTF
>TRBJ2-4|TRBV27|19
CASAKSGTGGAKAKNIQYF
>TRBJ2-7|TRBV6-1|13
CASILGRDYEQYF
>TRBJ1-5|TRBV28|15
CASSLYGNSNQPQHF
>TRBJ2-3|TRBV9|15
CASSPTGGGLDTQYF
>TRBJ2-6|TRBV15|17
CATLDGNTLGGANVLTF
>TRBJ2-5|TRBV18|18
CASSPQTGAWTGKETQYF
>TRBJ2-3|TRBV7-9|14
CASSFGASTDTQYF
>TRBJ1-4|TRBV28|16
CASSGGLTVQNEKLFF
>TRBJ2-3|TRBV5-1|16
CASSAELAGGTDTQYF
>TRBJ1-5|TRBV7-8|16
CASSRDRGRSNQPQHF
>TRBJ1-2|TRBV9|14
CASSPREESRGYTF
>TRBJ2-1|TRBV11-3|15
CASSLVSGSPNEQFF
>TRBJ2-4|TRBV19|16
CASSIAPQAGANIQYF
>TRBJ2-1|TRBV28|11
CASSFRTEQFF
>TRBJ1-1|TRBV28|15
CASSLQRGFGSEAFF
>TRBJ1-2|TRBV5-4|11
CASSETEGYTF
>TRBJ1-4|TRBV27|14
CASSLAATNEKLFF
>TRBJ1-2|TRBV15|16
CATSRDSGTPSHGYTF
>TRBJ2-5|TRBV10-3|16
CAISEGLAGRQETQYF
>TRBJ2-7|TRBV28|14
CASSLGERENEQYF
>TRBJ1-4|TRBV28|13
CASRGRENEKLFF
>TRBJ1-5|TRBV18|14
CASSPGSTDQPQHF
>TRBJ1-4|TRBV6-1|13
CASSERANEKLFF
>TRBJ2-3|TRBV19|14
CASRDRGRADTQYF
>TRBJ2-7|TRBV28|11
CASSWGLEQYF
>TRBJ2-5|TRBV28|17
CASSLLSRDRGQETQYF
>TRBJ1-1|TRBV12-5|13
CASAQGTGTEAFF
>TRBJ2-1|TRBV2|15
CASRQGLAADNEQFF
>TRBJ2-3|TRBV6-1|16
CASSVADGTRSDTQYF
>TRBJ2-1|TRBV5-1|14
CASSLQSSYNEQFF